This is a list of T cell receptor beta chains from one sample in a study of blood T cells in healthy people across ages. MiXCR was run by TCRdb on the 5' RACE reads, yielding one entry per CDR3 protein. The data contain about 2 million distinct CDR3 sequences, roughly 50% of them singletons. Sequenced input: blood. These receptors originate from a woman between 40 and 55 years old in good health. CDR3s include the opening cysteine and the closing phenylalanine or tryptophan. A D gene is named only where the DNA matches it firmly. A clone size is listed for some rows: how often the clone was seen (once, few, many), or a class if it is expanded.

TRBJ2-1	NA	NA	12	TRBV15	CATSIEISEQFF	TGTGCCACCAGCATCGAGATAAGTGAGCAGTTCTTC
TRBJ2-3	NA	TRBD1	16	TRBV6-2/TRBV6-3	CASSYSPGQGKDTQYF	TGTGCCAGCAGTTACTCGCCCGGACAGGGGAAGGATACGCAGTATTTT
TRBJ2-3	few	TRBD2	20	TRBV11-2	CASSLDPSGLAEGNTDTQYF	TGTGCCAGCAGCTTAGATCCGTCAGGACTAGCGGAGGGGAACACAGATACGCAGTATTTT
TRBJ2-6	NA	NA	17	TRBV4-1	CASSRVNRDSGANVLTF	TGCGCCAGCAGCCGAGTGAACAGGGACTCAGGGGCCAACGTCCTGACTTTC
TRBJ2-1	few	NA	15	TRBV20-1	CSARDLSAGSSEQFF	TGCAGTGCTAGAGATCTGTCTGCGGGGTCATCTGAGCAGTTCTTC
TRBJ1-6	NA	NA	13	TRBV5-1	CASSLQRDSPLHF	TGCGCCAGCAGCTTGCAGAGAGATTCACCCCTCCACTTT
TRBJ2-3	NA	NA	20	TRBV6-2/TRBV6-3	CASSYGIWPATLGSTDTQYF	TGTGCCAGCAGTTACGGGATTTGGCCGGCAACCCTCGGGAGCACAGATACGCAGTATTTT
TRBJ1-2	NA	TRBD1	16	TRBV12-3/TRBV12-4	CASSSAGRGIAWGYTF	TGTGCCAGCAGTTCGGCGGGCAGGGGGATTGCCTGGGGCTACACCTTC
TRBJ1-4	NA	NA	14	TRBV7-9	CASSPTGTSEKLFF	TGTGCCAGCAGCCCGACAGGAACCTCGGAAAAACTGTTTTTT
TRBJ2-1	few	TRBD2	15	TRBV5-1	CASSRITSGANEQFF	TGCGCCAGCAGCCGAATCACTAGCGGGGCCAATGAGCAGTTCTTC
TRBJ2-7	NA	NA	13	TRBV7-2	CASSTTPFYEQYF	TGTGCCAGCAGCACGACGCCTTTTTACGAGCAGTACTTC
TRBJ2-3	NA	TRBD2	14	TRBV15	CATSRGTSGDTQYF	TGTGCCACCAGCAGGGGGACTAGCGGGGATACGCAGTATTTT
TRBJ2-7	NA	NA	13	TRBV11-2	CASSLRLALEQYF	TGTGCCAGCAGCTTGAGGTTGGCACTCGAGCAGTACTTC
TRBJ1-2	NA	NA	14	TRBV28	CASSLAGESYGYTF	TGTGCCAGCAGCTTAGCGGGGGAGAGCTATGGCTACACCTTC
TRBJ1-2	NA	TRBD1	13	TRBV20-1	CSATSTGLDGYTF	TGCAGTGCTACCTCGACAGGGTTAGATGGCTACACCTTC
TRBJ1-2	NA	NA	14	TRBV7-2	CASSLERINYGYTF	TGTGCCAGCAGCTTAGAACGGATTAACTATGGCTACACCTTC
TRBJ2-3	once	NA	14	TRBV5-1	CASSFSSGPDTQYF	TGCGCCAGCAGCTTTTCCTCAGGGCCAGATACGCAGTATTTT
TRBJ2-6	few	NA	16	TRBV7-9	CASSFRVGSGANVLTF	TGTGCCAGCAGCTTCCGGGTCGGCTCTGGGGCCAACGTCCTGACTTTC
TRBJ2-7	many	NA	13	TRBV5-1	CASSRDGAYEQYF	TGTGCCAGCAGTCGGGACGGAGCCTACGAGCAGTACTTC
TRBJ2-5	NA	NA	16	TRBV14	CASSLDGEAYQETQYF	TGTGCCAGCAGCCTCGACGGGGAGGCTTACCAAGAGACCCAGTACTTC
TRBJ2-3	NA	NA	15	TRBV7-2	CASSSPTSGANTQYF	TGTGCCAGCAGCTCCCCGACTAGTGGTGCAAATACGCAGTATTTT
TRBJ1-5	NA	NA	18	TRBV21-1	CASSLRKGNPRSNQPQHF	TGTGCCAGCAGCCTTCGGAAAGGGAACCCTAGGAGCAATCAGCCCCAGCATTTT
TRBJ1-2	once	NA	14	TRBV24-1	CATSETGTSYGYTF	TGTGCCACCAGTGAAACCGGGACCTCTTATGGCTACACCTTC
TRBJ2-7	few	NA	16	TRBV24-1	CATSDLGNHSSYEQYF	TGTGCCACCAGTGATTTGGGCAATCACAGCTCCTACGAGCAGTACTTC
TRBJ2-1	few	NA	16	TRBV18	CASSSQEVGNYNEQFF	TGTGCCAGCTCATCACAGGAGGTAGGGAACTACAATGAGCAGTTCTTC
TRBJ2-1	NA	NA	13	TRBV29-1	CSGGRARYNEQFF	TGCAGCGGGGGGCGGGCCCGCTACAATGAGCAGTTCTTC
TRBJ1-5	NA	NA	14	TRBV7-2	CASSEDGWVQPQHF	TGTGCCAGCAGCGAGGACGGTTGGGTTCAGCCCCAGCATTTT
TRBJ2-7	NA	NA	14	TRBV9	CASRSGTVHNEQYF	TGTGCCAGCAGGTCCGGGACCGTTCACAATGAGCAGTACTTC
TRBJ2-7	few	TRBD1	14	TRBV6-6	CASSGMGQGYEQYF	TGTGCCAGCAGTGGTATGGGACAGGGTTACGAGCAGTACTTC
TRBJ2-5	NA	NA	14	TRBV7-9	CASSLEASPGTQYF	TGTGCCAGCAGCTTAGAAGCTAGCCCTGGGACCCAGTACTTC
TRBJ2-7	NA	NA	15	TRBV21-1	CASSIRREGGDEQYF	TGTGCCAGCAGCATACGACGCGAGGGTGGCGACGAGCAGTACTTC
TRBJ2-1	once	TRBD2	16	TRBV13	CASSSLYGGVRNEQFF	TGTGCCAGCAGCTCGCTATACGGGGGGGTTCGGAATGAGCAGTTCTTC
TRBJ2-3	NA	NA	13	TRBV18	CASSPDHTDTQYF	TGTGCCAGCTCACCCGACCATACAGATACGCAGTATTTT
TRBJ1-4	NA	NA	15	TRBV7-2	CASSAEGGVNEKLFF	TGTGCCAGCAGCGCAGAGGGGGGGGTAAATGAAAAACTGTTTTTT
TRBJ1-2	NA	TRBD1	15	TRBV9	CASSPGQVQSGGYTF	TGTGCCAGCAGCCCGGGACAGGTTCAATCGGGAGGCTACACCTTC
TRBJ2-1	NA	NA	13	TRBV3-1	CASSQGGTYEQFF	TGTGCCAGCAGCCAAGGGGGTACCTATGAGCAGTTCTTC
TRBJ2-5	few	TRBD2	14	TRBV28	CASSFPGGEGTQYF	TGTGCCAGCAGTTTCCCTGGGGGGGAGGGGACCCAGTACTTC
TRBJ1-5	NA	NA	12	TRBV7-9	CASSPYNQPQHF	TGTGCCAGCAGCCCTTACAATCAGCCCCAGCATTTT
TRBJ2-1	NA	NA	13	TRBV29-1	CSVDRGTDNEQFF	TGCAGCGTTGACCGGGGGACGGACAATGAGCAGTTCTTC
TRBJ2-3	few	NA	19	TRBV4-1	CASSQDLMVGTRSWDTQYF	TGCGCCAGCAGCCAAGATCTGATGGTCGGGACTCGCTCTTGGGATACGCAGTATTTT
TRBJ2-3	few	TRBD2	15	TRBV28	CASRESGGGTYTQYF	TGTGCCAGCAGGGAGAGCGGGGGGGGCACATATACGCAGTATTTT
TRBJ2-6	NA	TRBD1	19	TRBV4-3	CASSQEGTGRRSGANVLTF	TGCGCCAGCAGCCAAGAGGGGACAGGGAGGCGCTCTGGGGCCAACGTCCTGACTTTC
TRBJ2-5	NA	NA	14	TRBV28	CASILAGPGETQYF	TGTGCCAGCATTTTAGCCGGCCCCGGGGAGACCCAGTACTTC
TRBJ2-1	few	NA	12	TRBV20-1	CSAREGRNEQFF	TGCAGTGCTAGAGAGGGACGCAATGAGCAGTTCTTC
TRBJ2-5	few	TRBD2	16	TRBV20-1	CSARDWAGGTQETQYF	TGCAGTGCTAGAGATTGGGCGGGGGGGACTCAAGAGACCCAGTACTTC
TRBJ1-4	NA	TRBD1	15	TRBV7-9	CASSSAGTANEKLFF	TGTGCCAGCAGCTCCGCCGGGACAGCAAATGAAAAACTGTTTTTT
TRBJ2-5	NA	NA	17	TRBV4-3	CASSQGDAGRIQETQYF	TGCGCCAGCAGCCAAGGGGACGCGGGACGGATCCAAGAGACCCAGTACTTC
TRBJ2-7	NA	NA	14	TRBV29-1	CSVERGRSTYEQYF	TGCAGCGTTGAAAGGGGTAGGAGCACCTACGAGCAGTACTTC
TRBJ2-1	few	NA	16	TRBV7-9	CASSLGASDTYNEQFF	TGTGCCAGCAGCTTAGGAGCTAGCGATACCTACAATGAGCAGTTCTTC
TRBJ1-5	NA	TRBD1	16	TRBV28	CASRPTGIGGNQPQHF	TGTGCCAGCAGACCGACAGGGATTGGTGGCAATCAGCCCCAGCATTTT
TRBJ2-7	NA	NA	12	TRBV20-1	CSAWGTGYEQYF	TGCAGTGCTTGGGGGACGGGCTACGAGCAGTACTTC
TRBJ1-2	few	TRBD1	16	TRBV5-5	CASSAITGGHNYGYTF	TGTGCCAGCAGCGCAATAACAGGGGGGCACAACTATGGCTACACCTTC